One T cell receptor beta chain is described in this entry. Its antigen remains unidentified. This entry comes from a study of cytomegalovirus exposure and HLA in healthy donors. Study details: A prior study identified 110 million or so unique TCR beta sequences from some 200 million T cells. Points from the study as a whole: The authors later found most CMV-associated TCR beta chains appeared HLA-restricted. Productive status was seen about 87% or about 30% of the time for most TCR beta V segments in an earlier analysis. Later analysis placed DRB1 highest and HLA-C lowest in TCR association rates, which differed by HLA locus.

The PCR made use of 60 Vbeta and 13 Jbeta primers. Clones were read by immunoSEQ multiplex PCR, and TCRdb kept only the in-frame ones, dropping some. This table has over 50,000 clones, about four fifths appearing once. With 1 base removed from V and 6 bases from J, the gap between germline ends came to 10 bases. This CDR3 is built from 13 residues. Germline lookup yields CDR1 SGHNT and CDR2 YYREEE (reference sequence). Sequencing used PBMCs. This clonotype was sampled from a man in his forties or fifties in good health and CMV-seronegative. This sequence joins TRBV5-4 and TRBJ1-2; a possible D gene is TRBD1 (5 bases). DNA of the CDR3: TGTGCCAGCAGCTTGAAGGGGTTAGATGGCTACACCTTC. Translation gives CASSLKGLDGYTF.